The 16 T cell receptor beta chains in this list originate from one sample, sequenced in a study of response to subunit inactivated influenza vaccine. TCRdb re-analysed the RT-PCR reads in MiXCR, keeping a single row per CDR3 protein. This table has fewer than 700,000 distinct CDR3 sequences, 13% appearing once. The sample consisted of PBMCs from blood, taken 45 days after vaccination. The receptor source for this set is a man aged 50 to 60 who received an inactivated influenza vaccine.

This clonotype was counted at least ten times. The V and J genes are TRBV7-2 and TRBJ2-3; TRBD2 matches 7 bases. Looked up from germline, CDR1 is SGHTA and CDR2 is FQGNSA. J gave up 5 bases and V 0 bases, and 2 bases lay outside the gene matches. This CDR3 region has 14 residues. CDR3 DNA: TGTGCCAGCAGCTTAGCCGGGGGGTTAGATACGCAGTATTTT. Translated, it gives CASSLAGGLDTQYF.

This clonotype was seen many times. The conserved phenylalanine or tryptophan is not found at the CDR3 terminus, so this likely reflects a read error. The rearrangement joins TRBV12-3 or TRBV12-4 to TRBJ1-2; possible D gene TRBD1, 6 bases. V was cut by 6 bases and J by 2 bases, with 10 bases left in between. The CDR3 is 13 residues long. DNA of the CDR3: TGTGCCAGCAGAGGGGACACCAACTATGGCTACACCCTC. Residues: CASRGDTNYGYTL.

The sample holds a few counts of this clonotype. A much larger clone lies one base from this, so it may be a read error. The chain uses TRBV7-9 and TRBJ2-7; 7 nucleotides align to TRBD1. J was trimmed by 2 bases and V by 5 bases; bases with no gene match: 3. There are 13 residues in the CDR3. Germline-derived CDR1 and CDR2 are SEHNR and FQNEAQ (reference sequence). The CDR3 DNA is TGTGCCAGCAGCGGACAGGAGGCCTACGAGCAGTACTTC. This gives the protein CASSGQEAYEQYF.

J is TRBJ2-3 and V is TRBV12-3 or TRBV12-4; D is perhaps TRBD2 (5 bases). The CDR3 has 13 residues. The V and J ends lost 5 bases and 5 bases respectively, with 11 bases between them. CDR3 loop: CASSGDRGDTQYF. CDR3 nucleotide sequence: TGTGCCAGCAGTGGAGATCGGGGAGATACGCAGTATTTT.

This clonotype was seen more than once but under ten times. The gene calls are TRBV3-1 and TRBJ2-1, with D uncertain. There are 14 residues in the CDR3. V was cut by 6 bases and J by 0 bases, with 9 bases left in between. The V gene's germline CDR1 is LGHDT and CDR2 YNNKEL (reference sequence). The chain's CDR3 is CASRLMSSYNEQFF. CDR3 coding DNA: TGTGCCAGCAGACTGATGAGCTCCTACAATGAGCAGTTCTTC.

This clonotype came up a few times. V gene TRBV7-8 combines with J gene TRBJ2-3; D may be TRBD2 (5 bases). CDR3 size: 15 residues. CDR1 and CDR2 from the germline V gene are SGHVS and FQNEAQ. Trimming stripped 1 base from V and 3 bases from J, with 11 bases between. DNA of the CDR3: TGTGCCAGCAGCTTAGACGGGGTCGCGACAGATACGCAGTATTTT. Translating it yields CASSLDGVATDTQYF.

There are a few counts of this clonotype. The J gene is TRBJ2-2, the V gene TRBV29-1, with D perhaps being TRBD1 or TRBD2 (5 bases each). Germline V lookup: CDR1 SQVTM, CDR2 ANQGSEA. This CDR3 contains 12 residues. V dropped 5 bases and J dropped 7 bases, with 11 bases sitting between them. The CDR3 DNA sequence: TGCAGCGTTACCCGGGACCGCGGGGAGCTGTTTTTT. This encodes CSVTRDRGELFF.

This clonotype was picked up a small number of times. The J gene is TRBJ2-3, the V gene TRBV28; 7 nucleotides match TRBD1. The germline gives CDR1 MDHEN, CDR2 SYDVKM. J lost 0 bases, V lost 5 bases, and 8 bases had no gene match. CDR3 length equals 16 residues. The CDR3: CASSPRTGPSTDTQYF. The CDR3 nucleotides are TGTGCCAGCAGTCCCCGGACAGGACCTAGCACAGATACGCAGTATTTT.

The sample holds many counts of this clonotype. The chain employs TRBV6-1 and TRBJ2-2, with D unclear. Germline V gene data show CDR1 as MNHNS and CDR2 as SASEGT. V was trimmed by 5 bases and J by 5 bases, leaving 15 bases between them. This CDR3 comprises 15 residues. The CDR3 sequence: CASSPLNAGTGELFF. The CDR3 DNA follows: TGTGCCAGCAGTCCACTGAATGCTGGAACCGGGGAGCTGTTTTTT.

In this sample, this clonotype turned up many times. This rearrangement joins TRBV4-3 to TRBJ2-2; the match to TRBD1 covers 10 bases. J lost 2 bases, V lost 3 bases, and 9 bases had no gene match. The CDR3 has 18 amino acids. Per germline, CDR1 LGHNA and CDR2 YSLEER. Here the CDR3 reads CASSHPQTGGRNTGELFF. DNA for the CDR3: TGCGCCAGCAGCCACCCTCAGACAGGGGGCCGAAACACCGGGGAGCTGTTTTTT.

The chain recombines TRBV28 with TRBJ2-6, with 10 bases identical to TRBD1. The length of the CDR3 is 15 residues. The V segment lost 6 bases and the J segment 3 bases; nucleotides outside the gene matches: 2. Germline V gene sequence: CDR1 MDHEN, CDR2 SYDVKM. In DNA, the CDR3 is TGTGCCAGCAGAGACAGGGGGCTTGGGGCCAACGTCCTGACTTTC. Translated: CASRDRGLGANVLTF.

This clonotype was observed a handful of times. The chain is built from TRBV20-1 and TRBJ2-7; D tentatively fits TRBD1 or TRBD2 (5 bases each). Trimming left V 6 bases short and J 12 bases short, with 27 bases between. There are 14 residues in the CDR3. Germline lookup yields CDR1 DFQATT and CDR2 SNEGSKA (reference sequence). CDR3 sequence reads: CSASKQAGSGGAYF. The CDR3 bases are TGCAGTGCGTCGAAACAGGCCGGGTCTGGAGGTGCGTACTTC.

CDR3 nucleotide sequence: TGTGCCATCAGTGAGAAGGGTGAAGGACCGTACGAGCAGTACTTC. Protein sequence: CAISEKGEGPYEQYF. The V gene is TRBV10-3, the J gene TRBJ2-7, with no clear D. This CDR3 is built from 15 residues. V lost 2 bases and J lost 4, with 15 bases in between. Germline V lookup: CDR1 ENHRY, CDR2 SYGVKD.

This clonotype was recorded a few times. The gene calls are TRBV20-1 and TRBJ2-3; 7 positions agree with TRBD1. V lost 3 bases and J lost 2; bases outside the gene matches: 14. The CDR3 runs 17 residues. Germline V lookup: CDR1 DFQATT, CDR2 SNEGSKA (reference sequence). In DNA form, the CDR3 reads TGCAGTGCTAGCAGCTTCCGCCTCGGGACAGACACAGATACGCAGTATTTT. Protein product: CSASSFRLGTDTDTQYF.

This clonotype was observed a handful of times. V and J are TRBV7-2 and TRBJ2-5; D gene unclear. Between the trimmed V and J ends, which lost 5 bases and 5 bases, there was a span of 15 bases. Germline V gives CDR1 SGHTA, CDR2 FQGNSA. The CDR3 is 14 residues long. The CDR3 region is CASSITALEETQYF. CDR3 sequence (DNA): TGTGCCAGCAGCATTACCGCGTTGGAGGAGACCCAGTACTTC. Complete variable domain (other parts from reference TRBV7-2 and TRBJ2-5): GAGVSQSPSNKVTEKGKDVELRCDPISGHTALYWYRQSLGQGLEFLIYFQGNSAPDKSGLPSDRFSAERTGGSVSTLTIQRTQQEDSAVYLCASSITALEETQYFGPGTRLLVL.

This clonotype was recorded a few times. The CDR3 loop reads CASSLKGLAGELFF. The CDR3 DNA sequence: TGTGCCAGCAGTTTAAAGGGTTTGGCCGGGGAGCTGTTTTTT. J is TRBJ2-2 and V is TRBV7-9; no firm D call. Germline V lookup: CDR1 SEHNR, CDR2 FQNEAQ (reference sequence). Trimming left V 6 bases short and J 6 bases short, with 14 bases between. This CDR3 spans 14 amino acids.